This TCR beta chain was obtained from a study of T cells in Graves' hyperthyroidism and ophthalmopathy. Study results and limitations: The model's output predicted ophthalmopathy at a median of approximately 6.5 months prior to onset. Blood also contained most expanded thyroid clonotypes above 0.001.

The ends were cut back, 0 bases at V and 3 bases at J, with 14 bases in the middle. The CDR3 runs to 16 residues. Germline V gene sequence: CDR1 MNHEY, CDR2 SMNVEV (reference sequence). This clonotype was seen a few times. Its specificity is unknown. It was RNA transcripts that yielded the amplified TCR beta CDR3 regions. The HTBI primer set drove a first-round RT-PCR of the TCR CDR3. A single record per CDR3 protein comes from TCRdb applying MiXCR to the multiplex PCR reads. Found here are about 290,000 distinct CDR3 sequences, 12% to 15% of them singletons; the top ten hold roughly 31%. In patients aged 18 to 65, hyperthyroidism was newly diagnosed, with duration under 2 months.

J is TRBJ1-1 and V is TRBV27, with a possible D match to TRBD1 (6 bases). The sequence derives from a woman aged 50 to 65 with Graves' hyperthyroidism that later progressed to Graves' ophthalmopathy. Specimen: blood. CDR3 amino acids: CASSLSGRAGDTEAFF. The CDR3 DNA sequence: TGTGCCAGCAGTTTATCCGGGAGGGCAGGGGACACTGAAGCTTTCTTT.